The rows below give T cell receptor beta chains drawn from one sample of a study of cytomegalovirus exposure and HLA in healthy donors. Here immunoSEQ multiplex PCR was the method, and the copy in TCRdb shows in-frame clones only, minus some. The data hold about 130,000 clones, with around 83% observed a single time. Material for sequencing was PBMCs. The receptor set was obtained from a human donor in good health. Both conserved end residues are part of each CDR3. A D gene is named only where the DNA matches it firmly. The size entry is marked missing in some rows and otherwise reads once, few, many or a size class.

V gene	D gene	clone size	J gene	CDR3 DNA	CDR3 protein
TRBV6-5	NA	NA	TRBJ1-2	TGTGCCATTAGTCCTGGGACAACTCATGGCTACACCTTC	CAISPGTTHGYTF
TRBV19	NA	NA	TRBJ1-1	TGTGCCAGTAGGGTAACGACAGGCGGTGAGAACACTGAAGCTTTCTTT	CASRVTTGGENTEAFF
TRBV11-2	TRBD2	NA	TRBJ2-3	TGTGCCAGCAGCTTAGAGGTCGGGAGGGGTCGGAAAGATACGCAGTATTTT	CASSLEVGRGRKDTQYF
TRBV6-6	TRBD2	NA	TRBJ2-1	TGTGCCAGCAGTTTGCGCGGGGGAGAATCCTACAATGAGCAGTTCTTC	CASSLRGGESYNEQFF
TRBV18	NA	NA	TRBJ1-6	TGTGCCAGCTCACCACCCACGGGAAGTAGTTCACCCCTCCACTTT	CASSPPTGSSSPLHF
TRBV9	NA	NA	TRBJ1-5	TGTGCCAGCAGCGTAGAGGCGGGGGACAATCAGCCCCAGCATTTT	CASSVEAGDNQPQHF
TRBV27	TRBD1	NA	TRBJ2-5	TGTGCCAACACCACGGGCGGGACAGGGACCATCCAGACCCAGTACTTC	CANTTGGTGTIQTQYF
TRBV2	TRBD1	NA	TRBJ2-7	TGTGCCAGTTTCTTCAAGCGGCAGGGGGCCGACGAGCAGTACTTC	CASFFKRQGADEQYF
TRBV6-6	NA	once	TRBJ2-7	TGTGCCAGCAGTCCATTGCGGGACAGTTACGAGCAGTACTTC	CASSPLRDSYEQYF
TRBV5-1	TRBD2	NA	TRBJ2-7	TGCGCCAGCAGCTTGGTAACTAGCGCAGAGTCCGAGCAGTACTTC	CASSLVTSAESEQYF
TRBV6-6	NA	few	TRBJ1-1	TGTGCCAGCAGTTACCCCACGGGGAACACTGAAGCTTTCTTT	CASSYPTGNTEAFF
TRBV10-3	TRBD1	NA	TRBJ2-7	TGTGCCATCAGTGAAAACAGTCAGGCGGGACAGGTGCCCTACGAGCAGTACTTC	CAISENSQAGQVPYEQYF
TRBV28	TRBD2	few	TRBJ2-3	TGTGCCAGCAAAAGACTAGCGGGGATCACAGATACGCAGTATTTT	CASKRLAGITDTQYF
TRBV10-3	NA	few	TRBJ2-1	TGTGCCATCACGTCTAGACCGAATGAGCAGTTCTTC	CAITSRPNEQFF
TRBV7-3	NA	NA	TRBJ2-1	TGTGCCAGCAGCTTAGTCGGGGATGAGCAGTTCTTC	CASSLVGDEQFF
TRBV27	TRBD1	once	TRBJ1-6	TGTGCCAGCAGTGGTAGACAGGGAGCTTCACCCCTCCACTTT	CASSGRQGASPLHF
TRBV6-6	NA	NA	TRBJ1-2	TGTGCCTCCCTAGGCTGGGACTCTGAAAACTATGGCTACACCTTC	CASLGWDSENYGYTF
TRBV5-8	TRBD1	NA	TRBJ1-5	TGTGCCAGCAGCCGGACAGGGTTTAATCAGCCCCAGCATTTT	CASSRTGFNQPQHF
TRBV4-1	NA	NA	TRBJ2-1	TGCGCCAGCAGCCTACTTGATGGGGGCAAGTACAATGAGCAGTTCTTC	CASSLLDGGKYNEQFF
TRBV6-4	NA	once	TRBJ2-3	TGTGCCAGCAGTGCCGGAGATACGCAGTATTTT	CASSAGDTQYF
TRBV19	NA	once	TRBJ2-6	TGTGCCAGTAGTATAGTGGGGGGGGCAGGGTTCGTCGGGTCTGGGGCCAACGTCCTGACTTTC	CASSIVGGAGFVGSGANVLTF
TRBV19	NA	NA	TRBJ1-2	TGTGCCAGTATCGGCGGAAACTATGGCTACACCTTC	CASIGGNYGYTF
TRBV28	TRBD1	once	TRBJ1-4	TGTGCCAGCAGTCCGGGACAGGACCCGAGAAAACTGTTTTTT	CASSPGQDPRKLFF
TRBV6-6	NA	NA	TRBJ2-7	TGTGCCAGCACGGGTGGGTCCACCTACGAGCAGTACTTC	CASTGGSTYEQYF
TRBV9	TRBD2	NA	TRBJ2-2	TGTGCCAGCACCTCAAAGCGGGGGGGCCTTACGAACACCGGGGAGCTGTTTTTT	CASTSKRGGLTNTGELFF
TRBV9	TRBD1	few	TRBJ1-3	TGTGCCAGCAGCGTAGGGACAGGGGAAGGGAACACCATATATTTT	CASSVGTGEGNTIYF
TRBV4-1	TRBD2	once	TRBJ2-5	TGCGCCAGCAGCCAAGGGGGGAGGGGCGGGGGGAATCAAGAGACCCAGTACTTC	CASSQGGRGGGNQETQYF
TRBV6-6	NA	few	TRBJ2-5	TGTGCCAGCAGTTACTCGAGAGAGACCCAGTACTTC	CASSYSRETQYF
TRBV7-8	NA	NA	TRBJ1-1	TGTGCCAGCAGCCATTACGGGGAGAACACTGAAGCTTTCTTT	CASSHYGENTEAFF
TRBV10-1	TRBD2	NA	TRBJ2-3	TGCGCCAGCAGTGACCAGAGCGGGGGGGACACAGATACGCAGTATTTT	CASSDQSGGDTDTQYF
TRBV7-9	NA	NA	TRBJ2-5	TGTGCCAGCAGCTTAGGGGGGCTAGGCAATTTCTTTCAGGAGACCCAGTACTTC	CASSLGGLGNFFQETQYF
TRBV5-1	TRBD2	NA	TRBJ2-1	TGCGCCAGCAGCTTAGGACTAGCGGGGGGGCACAATGAGCAGTTCTTC	CASSLGLAGGHNEQFF
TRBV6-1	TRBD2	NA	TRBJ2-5	TGTGCCAGCGATAGCGGGGGAGCCGGGGAGACCCAGTACTTC	CASDSGGAGETQYF
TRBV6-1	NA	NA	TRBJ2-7	TGTGCCAGCAGTGGGACAGTCGGAATCTACGAGCAGTACTTC	CASSGTVGIYEQYF
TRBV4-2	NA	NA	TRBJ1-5	TGTGCCAGCAGCCAAGAGGAGGGGAGCAATCAGCCCCAGCATTTT	CASSQEEGSNQPQHF
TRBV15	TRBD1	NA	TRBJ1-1	TGTGCCACCAGCGGTACCGGGACAGTTGAAGCTTTCTTT	CATSGTGTVEAFF
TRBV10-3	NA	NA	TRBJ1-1	TGTGCCATCAACCCCCTAGGGGAGGGATCAACTGAAGCTTTCTTT	CAINPLGEGSTEAFF
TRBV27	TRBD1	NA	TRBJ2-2	TGTGCCAGCAGTTCGGGACAGGGAGCCGGGGAGCTGTTTTTT	CASSSGQGAGELFF
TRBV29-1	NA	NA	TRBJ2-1	TGCAGCGTCGCTGCCAGAGACAGGATCAATGAGCAGTTCTTC	CSVAARDRINEQFF
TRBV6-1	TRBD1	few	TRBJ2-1	TGTGCCAGCAGCGGACAGGGAAATGAGCAGTTCTTC	CASSGQGNEQFF
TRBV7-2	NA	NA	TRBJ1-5	TGTGCCAGCAGCCAGGACGCCAAGGGGAATCAGCCCCAGCATTTT	CASSQDAKGNQPQHF
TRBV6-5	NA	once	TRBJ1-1	TGTGCCAGCACTCCGAGCGCAGAGTTACCTGAAGCTTTCTTT	CASTPSAELPEAFF